Shown below are 18 T cell receptor beta chains from a single sample sequenced in a study of T cell responses to AZD1222 COVID-19 vaccine. Sequencing used immunoSEQ multiplex PCR; TCRdb keeps in-frame clones, though not all of them. The sample lists 95,000 to 150,000 clones, roughly 86% occurring once. The source material was peripheral blood, sampled on day 0 of AZD1222 vaccination. These receptors all stem from an adult in good health.

The chain couples TRBV5-5 to TRBJ2-7; 9 bases align to TRBD2. Trimming removed 1 base from V and 0 bases from J; junction bases left unmatched: 11. From germline, CDR1 is SGHKS and CDR2 YYEKEE (reference sequence). The CDR3 totals 18 residues. Here the CDR3 reads CASSLSVGLASSSYEQYF. The CDR3, as DNA: TGTGCCAGCAGCTTGTCAGTAGGACTAGCGTCGAGCTCCTACGAGCAGTACTTC. Using reference TRBV5-5 and TRBJ2-7 for the parts outside the CDR3, the full variable domain is DAGVTQSPTHLIKTRGQQVTLRCSPISGHKSVSWYQQVLGQGPQFIFQYYEKEERGRGNFPDRFSARQFPNYSSELNVNALLLGDSALYLCASSLSVGLASSSYEQYFGPGTRLTVT.

This clone came up once. V and J are TRBV6-2 or TRBV6-3 and TRBJ2-5; no definite D call. CDR3 size: 13 residues. Germline V gives CDR1 MNHEY, CDR2 SVGEGT. Trimming left V 4 bases short and J 3 bases short, with 9 bases between. CDR3 residues: CASSWSREETQYF. CDR3 sequence (DNA): TGTGCCAGCAGTTGGTCGCGCGAAGAGACCCAGTACTTC.

The genes are TRBV2 and TRBJ1-2, with D unresolved. The germline V and J ends were trimmed by 4 bases and 2 bases, with 11 bases remaining between them. The length of the CDR3 is 14 residues. Looked up from germline, CDR1 is SNHLY and CDR2 is FYNNEI. In DNA, the CDR3 is TGTGCCAGCAGTGCGGCCGCGGGAAACTATGGCTACACCTTC. This gives the protein CASSAAAGNYGYTF.

The rearrangement uses TRBV11-2 and TRBJ1-6; unclear D gene. CDR3 length: 15 amino acids. CDR1 is SGHAT, CDR2 FQNNGV, per germline. V was cut by 3 bases and J by 0 bases, with 6 bases left in between. CDR3 nucleotides: TGTGCCAGCAGCTTGGAGAGCTCCTATAATTCACCCCTCCACTTT. Encoded protein: CASSLESSYNSPLHF.

V is TRBV6-5 and J is TRBJ2-2, with 7 bases identical to TRBD2. This CDR3 is built from 16 residues. V was pared by 0 bases and J by 0 bases, with 1 base of the junction left unmatched. Germline CDR1 reads MNHEY; CDR2 reads SVGAGI. The CDR3 bases are TGTGCCAGCAGTTACTCGGGACTAACGAACACCGGGGAGCTGTTTTTT. Translating it yields CASSYSGLTNTGELFF.

This clone appeared a few times. The chain employs TRBV12-2 and TRBJ1-6; the table's D call of TRBD1 was not tested on the DNA. TRBV12-2 is reported as a pseudogene. This CDR3 comprises 14 residues. This CDR3 reads CASRFDRGRSPLHF. DNA of the CDR3: TGTGCAAGTCGCTTCGACAGGGGGCGTTCACCCCTCCACTTT.

This CDR3 is CASSFSHNEKLFF. CDR3 nucleotide sequence: TGTGCCAGCAGTTTTTCCCATAATGAAAAACTGTTTTTT. This sequence joins TRBV27 and TRBJ1-4; D uncertain. From germline, CDR1 is MNHEY and CDR2 SMNVEV (reference sequence). The CDR3 has 13 amino acids. The ends were cut back, 3 bases at V and 4 bases at J, with 6 bases in the middle.

CDR3 nucleotides: TGTGCCAGCAGCCCTCGTCAGGGGGTGAACACTGAAGCTTTCTTT. This encodes CASSPRQGVNTEAFF. The chain recombines TRBV5-8 with TRBJ1-1; 7 bases line up with TRBD1. Trimming took 4 bases from V and 0 from J; bases not matched to a gene: 6. CDR1 and CDR2 (germline): SGHTS, YDEGEE. CDR3 length equals 15 residues.

The V and J genes are TRBV19 and TRBJ1-6, with TRBD1 identical over 12 bases. Germline CDR1 is LNHDA and CDR2 is SQIVND (reference sequence). The J segment lost 8 bases and the V segment lost 5 bases, leaving 10 bases of the junction unmatched. The CDR3 totals 17 residues. The CDR3 DNA reads TGTGCCAGTAGTCACCCACCGGGACAGGGGGCTTATTCACCCCTCCACTTT. Translating it yields CASSHPPGQGAYSPLHF.

This clone occurred once. This rearrangement joins TRBV18 to TRBJ1-1, with D possibly being TRBD1 (5 bases). Germline V lookup: CDR1 KGHSH, CDR2 LQKENI. The CDR3 sequence is 15 residues long. V dropped 1 base and J dropped 1 base, with 10 bases sitting between them. CDR3 loop: CASSPRSGANTEAFF. The CDR3 DNA reads TGTGCCAGCTCACCACGCTCCGGGGCGAACACTGAAGCTTTCTTT.

The chain uses TRBV12-3 or TRBV12-4 and TRBJ1-1, with D perhaps TRBD1 (6 bases). Trimming removed 5 bases from V and 5 bases from J, with 12 bases in between. The CDR3 has 13 residues. CDR3 sequence: CASSLQGRTEAFF. CDR3 in DNA: TGTGCCAGCAGTCTACAGGGAAGGACTGAAGCTTTCTTT.

This clone was counted a few times. The V and J genes are TRBV25-1 and TRBJ2-6; 7 nucleotides align to TRBD1. Trimming took 4 bases from V and 3 from J; bases not matched to a gene: 0. The CDR3 is made up of 14 amino acids. Germline-derived CDR1 and CDR2 are MGHDK and SYGVNS. CDR3 in amino acids: CASSAGGGANVLTF. Here the CDR3 DNA reads TGTGCCAGCAGTGCAGGGGGTGGGGCCAACGTCCTGACTTTC.

The gene calls are TRBV12-3 or TRBV12-4 and TRBJ1-2, with a possible D match to TRBD1 (5 bases). The CDR3 length is 13 residues. Trimming cost V 5 bases and J 2 bases, with 9 bases left between them. DNA for the CDR3: TGTGCCAGCAGTCGGGACGGAAACTATGGCTACACCTTC. Residues: CASSRDGNYGYTF.

The chain uses TRBV27 and TRBJ2-2, with TRBD1 matching over 11 bases. The V and J ends lost 3 bases and 5 bases, in that order; junction bases with no gene match: 5. Per germline, CDR1 MNHEY and CDR2 SMNVEV (reference sequence). The CDR3 totals 16 residues. The CDR3 DNA reads TGTGCCAGCAGTTTTGGACAGGGGGCTAGAACCGGGGAGCTGTTTTTT. This codes for CASSFGQGARTGELFF.

J is TRBJ1-2 and V is TRBV5-4, with 7 bases matching TRBD1. Unmatched junction bases numbered 7, after V lost 1 base and J lost 10 bases. Germline values: CDR1 SGHNT, CDR2 YYREEE (reference sequence). This CDR3 spans 13 amino acids. The CDR3 DNA reads as TGTGCCAGCAGCTTGACTAGACAGGGTGACTACACCTTC. It yields the protein CASSLTRQGDYTF.

This chain connects TRBV5-4 to TRBJ1-2; tentatively, D is TRBD1 (5 bases). Trimming removed 3 bases from V and 0 bases from J, with 12 bases in between. The CDR3 extends over 15 amino acids. Per germline, CDR1 SGHNT and CDR2 YYREEE (reference sequence). CDR3 DNA sequence: TGTGCCAGCAGCTCCGGACTGACAGCTAACTATGGCTACACCTTC. Protein: CASSSGLTANYGYTF.

This clone was detected a few times. The chain has TRBV6-5 and TRBJ1-2; possible D gene TRBD1, 5 bases. The CDR3 runs to 13 residues. The V and J ends lost 5 bases and 8 bases respectively, with 15 bases between them. The germline CDR1 and CDR2 sequences are MNHEY and SVGAGI. The CDR3 is CASSRDGGEGYTF. In DNA form, the CDR3 reads TGTGCCAGCAGTCGGGACGGGGGAGAGGGCTACACCTTC.

The gene calls are TRBV4-2 and TRBJ2-3; no clear D gene. This CDR3 has 15 residues. V shed 1 base and J shed 0 bases, with 8 bases lying between them. The germline V gene has CDR1 LGHNA and CDR2 YNFKEQ. DNA of the CDR3: TGTGCCAGCAGCCAAGCTCTGGGAAGCACAGATACGCAGTATTTT. This translates into CASSQALGSTDTQYF.